This record covers a single T cell receptor beta chain. These data belong to a study of blood T cell repertoires in COVID-19. Across the study: Sites in the United States, Italy and Spain provided acute and convalescent COVID-19 samples. The analysed material was cDNA or gDNA that came from T cells, B-cell-depleted T cells, or PBMCs.

The germline CDR1 and CDR2 sequences are MNHEY and SMNVEV (reference sequence). V lost 5 bases and J lost 3, with 15 bases in between. The CDR3 covers 15 residues. Original processing notes: Amplified reference gene primers provided the basis for estimating nucleated cell counts. Here immunoSEQ multiplex PCR was the method, and the copy in TCRdb shows in-frame clones only, minus some. Clonal size and the V and J genes are those of that table, whereas D and trimming came from the DNA. The data contain around 200,000 clones, around nine tenths of them singletons. The receptor was derived from a man between 60 and 70 years old who had recovered from COVID-19. The V call is TRBV27, the J call TRBJ2-3; D may be TRBD1 (7 bases). What was sequenced was peripheral blood. In DNA form, the CDR3 reads TGTGCCAGCAGTCCGACAGGGAGGTTGACAGATACGCAGTATTTT. It is translated as CASSPTGRLTDTQYF.